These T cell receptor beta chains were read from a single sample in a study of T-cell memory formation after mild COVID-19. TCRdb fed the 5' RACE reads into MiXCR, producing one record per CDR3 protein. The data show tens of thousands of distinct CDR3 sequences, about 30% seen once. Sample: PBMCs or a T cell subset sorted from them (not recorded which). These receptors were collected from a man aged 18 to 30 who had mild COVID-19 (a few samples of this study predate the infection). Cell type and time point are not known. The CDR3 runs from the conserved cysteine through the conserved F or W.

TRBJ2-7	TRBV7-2	CASSLAFRATYEQYF
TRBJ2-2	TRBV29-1	CSVFNPTGELFF
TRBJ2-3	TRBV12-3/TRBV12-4	CASSPGGGPTDTQYF
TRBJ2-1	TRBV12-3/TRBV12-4	CASSLARGGSPYNEQFF
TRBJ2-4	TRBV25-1	CASSPSPGYKNIQYF
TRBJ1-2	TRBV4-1	CASSQVTDSNYGYTF
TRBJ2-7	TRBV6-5	CASSYSGGSSYEQYF
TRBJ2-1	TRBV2	CASSRREGYNEQFF
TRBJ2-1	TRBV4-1	CASSPLSPVEQFF
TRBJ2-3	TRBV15	CATSRDYLTTIPQRDTQYF
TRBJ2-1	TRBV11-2	CASPELRDRVRNEQFF
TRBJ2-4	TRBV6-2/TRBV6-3	CASSPGQSLAKNIQYF
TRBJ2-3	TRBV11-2	CASSSLADTQYF
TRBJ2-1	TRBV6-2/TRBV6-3	CASSYPRLAGGNEQFF
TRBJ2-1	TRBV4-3	CASSQDRDFRGQKNEQFF
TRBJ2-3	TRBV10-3	CAISEKGQRSTDTQYF
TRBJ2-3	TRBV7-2	CASSWTGRLTDTQYF
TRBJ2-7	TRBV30	CAWSRTGSEQYF
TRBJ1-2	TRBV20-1	CSARYRGYYGYTF
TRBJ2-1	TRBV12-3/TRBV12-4	CATGAENNEQFF
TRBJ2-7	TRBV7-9	CASSSSGQSYEQYF
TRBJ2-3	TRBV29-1	CSVEPDGSSTDTQYF